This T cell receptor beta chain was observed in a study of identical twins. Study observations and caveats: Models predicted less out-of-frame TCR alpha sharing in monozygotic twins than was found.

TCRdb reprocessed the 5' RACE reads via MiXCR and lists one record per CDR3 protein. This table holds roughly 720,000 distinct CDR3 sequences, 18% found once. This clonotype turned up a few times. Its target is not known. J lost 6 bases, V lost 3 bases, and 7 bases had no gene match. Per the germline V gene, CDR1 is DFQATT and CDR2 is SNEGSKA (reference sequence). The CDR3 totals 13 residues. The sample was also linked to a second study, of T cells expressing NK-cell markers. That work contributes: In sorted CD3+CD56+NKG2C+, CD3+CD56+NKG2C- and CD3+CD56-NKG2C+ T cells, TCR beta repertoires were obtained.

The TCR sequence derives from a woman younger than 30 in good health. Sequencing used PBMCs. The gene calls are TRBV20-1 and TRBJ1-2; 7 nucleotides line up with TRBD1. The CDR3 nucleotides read TGCAGTGCTAGCCTACAGGGGAGGCATGGCTACACCTTC. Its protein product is CSASLQGRHGYTF.